One and the same sample provided the 8 T cell receptor beta chains below, sequenced in a study of shared clonotypes between healthy human individuals. Clones were sequenced by immunoSEQ multiplex PCR, and TCRdb holds only the in-frame ones, with some missing. The repertoire includes around 500,000 clones, around 79% of them detected once, and 13% sits in the top ten. Sequenced sample: PBMCs. These receptors all stem from a woman aged 40 to 55 in good health. Some clones in this sample may be carry-over from other donors' samples.

This clone has just a few counts. J is TRBJ2-1 and V is TRBV29-1; the D gene is possibly TRBD2 (6 bases). Trimming removed 7 bases from V and 7 bases from J, with 14 bases in between. Germline lookup yields CDR1 SQVTM and CDR2 ANQGSEA. The CDR3 sequence is 12 residues long. The CDR3 region is CSGGRTMNEQFF. As DNA, the CDR3 is TGCAGCGGCGGTAGGACTATGAATGAGCAGTTCTTC.

This clone has a single count. The rearrangement joins TRBV5-1 to TRBJ2-1; 7 nucleotides line up with TRBD1. CDR3 length: 15 amino acids. From germline, CDR1 is SGHRS and CDR2 YFSETQ. After removal of 0 bases from V and 5 bases from J, the junction contained 5 bases not matched to a gene. For the CDR3, the DNA is TGCGCCAGCAGCTTGGGACAGGGAAGCCACAATGAGCAGTTCTTC. Its translation: CASSLGQGSHNEQFF. Complete variable domain (other parts from reference TRBV5-1 and TRBJ2-1): KAGVTQTPRYLIKTRGQQVTLSCSPISGHRSVSWYQQTPGQGLQFLFEYFSETQRNKGNFPGRFSGRQFSNSRSEMNVSTLELGDSALYLCASSLGQGSHNEQFFGPGTRLTVL.

This clone was detected only once. The gene calls are TRBV25-1 and TRBJ2-3, with D unresolved. Per germline, CDR1 MGHDK and CDR2 SYGVNS. V lost 4 bases and J 0 bases, leaving 8 bases between the germline ends. CDR3 length: 14 residues. The CDR3 DNA follows: TGTGCCAGCAGTGGACCAGTTAGCACAGATACGCAGTATTTT. It yields the protein CASSGPVSTDTQYF.

CDR3 sequence: CASSQEGLAGDTQYF. The CDR3 region has the DNA TGTGCCAGCAGCCAAGAGGGACTAGCAGGAGATACGCAGTATTTT. This chain connects TRBV14 to TRBJ2-3, with TRBD2 matching 9 bases. This CDR3 has 15 residues. V dropped 0 bases and J dropped 5; count of bases not matched to a gene: 3. The V gene's germline CDR1 is SGHDN and CDR2 FVKESK.

This clone was seen more than once but under ten times. This sequence joins TRBV30 and TRBJ1-6; D is possibly TRBD1 (5 bases). The CDR3 runs to 15 residues. V lost 2 bases and J lost 7, with 15 bases in between. Looked up from germline, CDR1 is GTSNPN and CDR2 is SVGIG (reference sequence). This CDR3 is CAWSSIGTANSPLHF. In DNA, the CDR3 is TGTGCCTGGAGTTCCATCGGGACCGCGAATTCACCCCTCCACTTT.

V usage is TRBV11-2 and J usage is TRBJ2-1; D call uncertain. CDR3 length equals 13 residues. V lost 8 bases, J lost 0 bases, and 8 bases lay in between. Germline loops: CDR1 SGHAT, CDR2 FQNNGV. The CDR3 region is CASSGGSYNEQFF. DNA for the CDR3: TGTGCCAGCTCGGGTGGCTCCTACAATGAGCAGTTCTTC.

The chain has TRBV4-2 and TRBJ1-1; 7 bases map to TRBD1. The J segment lost 1 base and the V segment lost 4 bases, leaving 12 bases of the junction unmatched. CDR3 length: 17 amino acids. From germline, CDR1 is LGHNA and CDR2 YNFKEQ. As DNA, the CDR3 is TGTGCCAGCAGCCGGCGGGACAGTCCTAAGGAGAACACTGAAGCTTTCTTT. Protein sequence: CASSRRDSPKENTEAFF.

The J gene is TRBJ2-7, the V gene TRBV19; the D gene is possibly TRBD1 (6 bases). With 6 bases removed from V and 0 bases from J, the gap between germline ends came to 18 bases. The V gene's germline CDR1 is LNHDA and CDR2 SQIVND (reference sequence). The CDR3 is made up of 16 amino acids. The DNA for the CDR3 is TGTGCCAGTAGCTTCGCCCGAGGGGGAAACTCCTACGAGCAGTACTTC. This encodes CASSFARGGNSYEQYF.